Listed here are 27 T cell receptor beta chains from one sample, sequenced in a study of glioma-infiltrating T cells after dendritic cell vaccination. Data came from immunoSEQ multiplex PCR; TCRdb stores just in-frame clones and leaves some out. This table has some 100,000 clones, approximately 87% appearing once. Here the sequenced sample was blood, taken before dendritic cell vaccination. These receptor sequences come from a human donor with glioblastoma.

This chain joins TRBV27 and TRBJ2-7, with TRBD1 as a possible D gene (7 bases). The CDR3 length is 15 residues. V lost 3 bases, J lost 6 bases, and 18 bases lay in between. Germline V gene data show CDR1 as MNHEY and CDR2 as SMNVEV (reference sequence). The CDR3 nucleotides are TGTGCCAGCAGTTTTTCCAGGACAGGAGGGACCGAGCAGTACTTC. It codes for CASSFSRTGGTEQYF.

The V gene is TRBV6-5, the J gene TRBJ2-1; 9 bases line up with TRBD2. The length of the CDR3 is 16 residues. From germline, CDR1 is MNHEY and CDR2 SVGAGI. With V trimmed by 0 bases and J by 2 bases, 2 bases remained unmatched. The DNA of the CDR3 is TGTGCCAGCAGTTACTCGCGGGGGGGCCCCTACAATGAGCAGTTCTTC. Translation: CASSYSRGGPYNEQFF.

V usage is TRBV4-3 and J usage is TRBJ1-4, with TRBD1 matching over 7 bases. From germline, CDR1 is LGHNA and CDR2 YSLEER. This CDR3 comprises 16 residues. Trimming at V came to 3 bases and at J to 2 bases, leaving 6 bases not matched to a gene. For the CDR3, the DNA is TGCGCCAGCAGCCAGGACGGGACAGTTACTAATGAAAAACTGTTTTTT. Residues: CASSQDGTVTNEKLFF.

In its sample, this clone was seen once. CDR3 residues: CASSLRQPRTGNTIYF. DNA of the CDR3: TGTGCCAGCAGCCTCCGACAGCCCCGCACGGGAAACACCATATATTTT. The rearrangement joins TRBV7-2 to TRBJ1-3; D may be TRBD1 (5 bases). Germline V lookup: CDR1 SGHTA, CDR2 FQGNSA. The ends were cut back, 5 bases at V and 4 bases at J, with 18 bases in the middle. This CDR3 contains 16 residues.

The V gene is TRBV5-4, the J gene TRBJ2-7; D is undetermined. CDR1 and CDR2 from the germline V gene are SGHNT and YYREEE (reference sequence). Between the trimmed V and J ends, which lost 0 bases and 6 bases, there was a span of 16 bases. The CDR3 covers 15 residues. This CDR3 is CASSLGRMTLAEQYF. In nucleotides, the CDR3 is TGTGCCAGCAGCTTGGGACGGATGACCTTAGCCGAGCAGTACTTC.

The genes are TRBV6-5 and TRBJ1-1, with 9 bases fitting TRBD1. Germline V CDR1 and CDR2: MNHEY, SVGAGI. The ends lost 7 bases at V and 6 bases at J; junction bases unmatched: 12. CDR3 length: 15 residues. The CDR3 DNA is TGTGCCAGCACGTCCTGGGGACAGGGAAGCCCTGAAGCTTTCTTT. Amino acids: CASTSWGQGSPEAFF.

The rearrangement uses TRBV30 and TRBJ1-5; a possible D gene is TRBD1 (5 bases). Germline V lookup: CDR1 GTSNPN, CDR2 SVGIG (reference sequence). V was cut by 0 bases and J by 5 bases, with 11 bases left in between. The CDR3 totals 14 residues. The CDR3, as DNA: TGTGCCTGGAGTGTACTTGGGGGGGATCAGCCCCAGCATTTT. Translated, it gives CAWSVLGGDQPQHF.

CDR3 nucleotide sequence: TGTGCCAGCAGTGAAGTCAGGGTAGTCGGCGAGCAGTACTTC. It encodes CASSEVRVVGEQYF. V is TRBV6-1 and J is TRBJ2-7, with D perhaps TRBD1 (5 bases). The germline CDR1 and CDR2 sequences are MNHNS and SASEGT. V lost 1 base and J 6 bases, leaving 13 bases between the germline ends. The CDR3 spans 14 residues.

The chain employs TRBV5-1 and TRBJ1-4; 7 bases are shared with TRBD1. The CDR3 is made up of 13 amino acids. V lost 3 bases and J lost 7; bases outside the gene matches: 3. CDR1 and CDR2 (germline): SGHRS, YFSETQ. CDR3 protein: CASSSDRVEKLFF. The CDR3 DNA reads as TGCGCCAGCAGCTCAGACAGGGTTGAAAAACTGTTTTTT.

The J gene is TRBJ2-5, the V gene TRBV10-3, with D perhaps matching TRBD2 (7 bases). Germline lookup yields CDR1 ENHRY and CDR2 SYGVKD. This CDR3 is built from 17 residues. V lost 6 bases to trimming and J lost 2 bases, with 22 bases between them. CDR3: CAISGRRGGAGQETQYF. In DNA, the CDR3 is TGTGCCATCAGCGGTCGGAGGGGGGGCGCGGGACAAGAGACCCAGTACTTC.

This chain joins TRBV6-5 and TRBJ1-2; D gene unclear. Germline-derived CDR1 and CDR2 are MNHEY and SVGAGI. The ends were cut back, 0 bases at V and 0 bases at J, with 5 bases in the middle. The length of the CDR3 is 14 residues. This CDR3 reads CASSYSQANYGYTF. In nucleotides, the CDR3 is TGTGCCAGCAGTTACTCCCAGGCTAACTATGGCTACACCTTC.

V gene TRBV7-8 combines with J gene TRBJ1-2; TRBD1 might be the D (6 bases). The CDR3 contains 14 residues. Trimming pared 1 base from V and 8 bases from J, leaving 14 bases between. The germline CDR1 and CDR2 sequences are SGHVS and FQNEAQ. Here the CDR3 reads CASSLDGGARGYTF. CDR3 sequence (DNA): TGTGCCAGCAGCTTAGACGGGGGGGCTAGGGGCTACACCTTC.

V usage is TRBV5-1 and J usage is TRBJ2-7, with D perhaps TRBD1 (7 bases). V was clipped by 4 bases and J by 2 bases, with 16 bases between them. CDR3 length equals 15 residues. CDR1 is SGHRS and CDR2 is YFSETQ in the germline V gene. The CDR3 DNA sequence: TGCGCCAGCAGCCCGGAGGGACAGCCGACCTACGAGCAGTACTTC. It encodes CASSPEGQPTYEQYF.

Written as DNA, the CDR3 is TGTGCCAGTAGTATTAAGGGGTTGGGCACTGAAGCTTTCTTT. It codes for CASSIKGLGTEAFF. V and J are TRBV19 and TRBJ1-1, with D possibly TRBD1 on 5 matching bases. The CDR3 is made up of 14 amino acids. With 3 bases removed from V and 4 bases from J, the gap between germline ends came to 12 bases. The germline V gene has CDR1 LNHDA and CDR2 SQIVND (reference sequence).

The CDR3 DNA reads as TGTGCCAGCAGTTTATCCGGACTAGCGTACAATGAGCAGTTCTTC. Its translation: CASSLSGLAYNEQFF. The V and J genes are TRBV27 and TRBJ2-1; TRBD2 matches at 9 bases. V lost 0 bases to trimming and J lost 4 bases; unmatched junction nucleotides: 1. Looked up from germline, CDR1 is MNHEY and CDR2 is SMNVEV (reference sequence). This CDR3 is built from 15 residues.

This chain links TRBV10-1 with TRBJ2-3; maybe TRBD2 (6 bases). Trimming left V 6 bases short and J 3 bases short, with 13 bases between. In germline, CDR1 is WNHNN, CDR2 SYGVQD (reference sequence). The CDR3 sequence is 14 residues long. CDR3 bases: TGCGCCAGCAGGGACGATCGGGGGACAGATACGCAGTATTTT. Amino acids: CASRDDRGTDTQYF.

This clone was seen only a few times. V gene TRBV7-7 combines with J gene TRBJ2-5, with D hard to call. The CDR3 loop spans 13 amino acids. Trimming took off 1 base at V and 7 bases at J, with 10 bases between the two ends. Germline V lookup: CDR1 SSHAT, CDR2 FNYEAQ (reference sequence). DNA of the CDR3: TGTGCCAGCAGCTTAGATACTGTTGGGACCCAGTACTTC. Translated, it gives CASSLDTVGTQYF.

The rearrangement uses TRBV6-1 and TRBJ1-4; 9 nucleotides agree with TRBD1. The CDR3 totals 14 residues. Germline CDR1 is MNHNS and CDR2 is SASEGT. V lost 5 bases, J lost 5 bases, and 3 bases stayed unmatched. The CDR3 sequence is CASSLGQGNEKLFF. DNA for the CDR3: TGTGCCAGCAGTCTTGGACAGGGGAATGAAAAACTGTTTTTT.

The chain combines TRBV11-3 with TRBJ1-1, with D perhaps TRBD1 (6 bases). Germline V gives CDR1 SGHNT, CDR2 YENEEA. The CDR3 loop spans 12 amino acids. V lost 6 bases and J 5 bases, leaving 10 bases between the germline ends. The CDR3 DNA reads TGTGCCAGCAGGAGGGGGGGAACTGAAGCTTTCTTT. Protein: CASRRGGTEAFF. Drawing the rest from reference TRBV11-3 and TRBJ1-1, the complete variable domain is EAGVVQSPRYKIIEKKQPVAFWCNPISGHNTLYWYLQNLGQGPELLIRYENEEAVDDSQLPKDRFSAERLKGVDSTLKIQPAELGDSAVYLCASRRGGTEAFFGQGTRLTVV.

The chain has TRBV7-3 and TRBJ2-5, with 7 bases fitting TRBD1. The CDR3 totals 14 residues. CDR1 and CDR2 from the germline V gene are SGHTA and FQGTGA. The J segment lost 1 base and the V segment lost 5 bases, leaving 4 bases of the junction unmatched. CDR3 DNA: TGTGCCAGCAGCCCCGGGACAGTCCAAGAGACCCAGTACTTC. It specifies CASSPGTVQETQYF.

The chain carries TRBV18 and TRBJ2-2, with 7 bases fitting TRBD2. Trimming at V came to 6 bases and at J to 7 bases, leaving 11 bases not matched to a gene. Germline CDR1 KGHSH, CDR2 LQKENI. CDR3 length: 15 amino acids. The CDR3 reads CASSPGRAGSGELFF. The CDR3 DNA reads TGTGCCAGCTCTCCCGGACGAGCGGGAAGCGGGGAGCTGTTTTTT.

The V and J genes are TRBV27 and TRBJ2-1; 7 nucleotides line up with TRBD1. Germline CDR1 and CDR2: MNHEY and SMNVEV (reference sequence). The CDR3 totals 17 residues. V lost 10 bases and J lost 0; bases outside the gene matches: 15. The CDR3 DNA follows: TGTGCCACCCTCGGGACAGCCCGAACAATCTCCTACAATGAGCAGTTCTTC. This gives the protein CATLGTARTISYNEQFF.

The chain combines TRBV19 with TRBJ1-2, with D unresolved. Germline V gene lookup returns CDR1 LNHDA and CDR2 SQIVND (reference sequence). The length of the CDR3 is 13 residues. With 2 bases removed from V and 4 bases from J, the gap between germline ends came to 8 bases. CDR3 DNA sequence: TGTGCCAGTAGTATAATTTCCGGCTATGGCTACACCTTC. As protein: CASSIISGYGYTF.

This clone occurred once. The chain combines TRBV5-1 with TRBJ2-7; D is unresolved. There are 11 residues in the CDR3. V was trimmed by 4 bases and J by 3 bases, leaving 5 bases between them. From germline, CDR1 is SGHRS and CDR2 YFSETQ. This CDR3 reads CASSPIYEQYF. CDR3 coding DNA: TGCGCCAGCAGCCCTATCTACGAGCAGTACTTC.

The rearrangement links TRBV18 to TRBJ1-2; D is unclear. This CDR3 is 14 amino acids long. The germline V gene has CDR1 KGHSH and CDR2 LQKENI. V lost 3 bases to trimming and J lost 4 bases, with 12 bases between them. The CDR3 DNA sequence: TGTGCCAGCTCACCGGGCATGGGCAGCTATGGCTACACCTTC. Residues: CASSPGMGSYGYTF.

The V call is TRBV5-1, the J call TRBJ1-6; D unresolved. This CDR3 has 13 amino acids. V was shortened by 3 bases and J by 8 bases, with 9 bases between the two germline ends. Germline loops: CDR1 SGHRS, CDR2 YFSETQ. CDR3 loop: CASSYGVDSPLHF. CDR3 nucleotides: TGCGCCAGCAGCTACGGAGTGGATTCACCCCTCCACTTT.

As for this clone: An end of the junction does not agree with germline; a read error may underlie this. The gene calls are TRBV7-7 and TRBJ2-5; D unclear. Germline CDR1 SSHAT, CDR2 FNYEAQ (reference sequence). The CDR3 spans 14 residues. The CDR3: CASSLGGPRETQYF. The CDR3 DNA reads TGTGCTAGCAGCTTAGGCGGCCCCCGGGAGACCCAGTACTTC. Using reference TRBV7-7 and TRBJ2-5 for the parts outside the CDR3, the full variable domain is GAGVSQSPRYKVTKRGQDVTLRCDPISSHATLYWYQQALGQGPEFLTYFNYEAQPDKSGLPSDRFSAERPEGSISTLTIQRTEQRDSAMYRCASSLGGPRETQYFGPGTRLLVL.